What follows describes a single TCR beta chain. No antigen is known for it. These data originate in a study of cytomegalovirus exposure and HLA in healthy donors. Trimming removed 7 bases from V and 7 bases from J, with 22 bases in between. The CDR3 sequence is 15 residues long. The germline V gene encodes CDR1 MDHEN and CDR2 SYDVKM. Overall study findings and caveats: Published work reported that the classifier diagnosed cytomegalovirus status with high specificity and sensitivity.

Primers: 60 Vbeta forward and 13 Jbeta reverse. This table comes from immunoSEQ multiplex PCR, and its TCRdb copy is limited to in-frame clones, with some not included. The data contain 150,000 to 180,000 clones, around 80% of them singletons. This chain uses TRBV28 with TRBJ1-2; tentative D call: TRBD1 (5 bases). The sequence was collected from a woman in her thirties or forties in good health and CMV-seropositive. Sequenced sample: PBMCs. The CDR3 nucleotides are TGTGCCAGCACCCGAAACACTGGGGGGTCTGGTGGCTACACCTTC. Translated, it gives CASTRNTGGSGGYTF.